The clone carrying this T cell receptor beta chain was recorded a few times. No antigen is known for it. The data stem from a study of T cell repertoires in cytomegalovirus infection. Via MiXCR, TCRdb re-called the reads, giving one row per CDR3 protein. The table lists some 350,000 distinct CDR3 sequences, just under 35% of them singletons. The sequencing used cultured PBMCs, collected from culture after CMV antigen stimulation. The TCR comes from a human donor in good health (CMV status not recorded). Some clones in this sample may be carry-over from other donors' samples.

The DNA of the CDR3 is TGTGCCAGCACAGGATTCCGGGGGGATCAAGAGACCCAGTACTTC. Translating it yields CASTGFRGDQETQYF. The chain employs TRBV27 and TRBJ2-5, with TRBD2 identical over 7 bases. Per germline, CDR1 MNHEY and CDR2 SMNVEV (reference sequence). Losses at the gene ends were 7 bases for V and 2 bases for J; bases not matched to a gene: 10. There are 15 residues in the CDR3.